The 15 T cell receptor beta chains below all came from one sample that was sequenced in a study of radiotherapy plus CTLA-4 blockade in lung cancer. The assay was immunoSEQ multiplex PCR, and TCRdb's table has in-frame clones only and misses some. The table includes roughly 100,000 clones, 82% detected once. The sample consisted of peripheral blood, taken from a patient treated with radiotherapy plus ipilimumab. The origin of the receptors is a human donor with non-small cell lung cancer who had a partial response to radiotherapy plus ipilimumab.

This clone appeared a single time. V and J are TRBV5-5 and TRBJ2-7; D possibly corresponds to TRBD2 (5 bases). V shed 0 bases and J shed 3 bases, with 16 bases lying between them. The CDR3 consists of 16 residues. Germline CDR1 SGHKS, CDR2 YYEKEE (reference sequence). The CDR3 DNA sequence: TGTGCCAGCAGCTTGGAAGTGAGAGCGGACCTCTACGAGCAGTACTTC. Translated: CASSLEVRADLYEQYF.

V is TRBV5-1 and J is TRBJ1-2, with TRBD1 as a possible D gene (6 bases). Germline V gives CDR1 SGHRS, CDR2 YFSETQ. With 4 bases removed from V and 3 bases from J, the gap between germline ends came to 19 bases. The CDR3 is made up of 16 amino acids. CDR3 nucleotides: TGCGCCAGCAGCCTCCTCGGGGGGGGGCACGACTATGGCTACACCTTC. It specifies CASSLLGGGHDYGYTF.

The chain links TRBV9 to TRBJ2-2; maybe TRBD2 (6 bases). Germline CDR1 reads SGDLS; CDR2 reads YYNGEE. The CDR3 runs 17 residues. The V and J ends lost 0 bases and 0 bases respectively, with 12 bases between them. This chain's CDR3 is CASSVVVWTTNTGELFF. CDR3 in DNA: TGTGCCAGCAGCGTAGTTGTGTGGACTACGAACACCGGGGAGCTGTTTTTT.

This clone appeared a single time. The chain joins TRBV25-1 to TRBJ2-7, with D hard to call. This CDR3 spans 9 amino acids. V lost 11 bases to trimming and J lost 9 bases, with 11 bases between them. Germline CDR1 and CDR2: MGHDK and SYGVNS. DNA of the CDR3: TGTGCCGGGCCCTACAGGCAGTACTTC. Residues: CAGPYRQYF.

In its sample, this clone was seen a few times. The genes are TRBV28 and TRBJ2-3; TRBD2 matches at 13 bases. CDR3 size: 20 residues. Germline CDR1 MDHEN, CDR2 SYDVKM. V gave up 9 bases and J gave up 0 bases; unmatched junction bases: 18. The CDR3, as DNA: TGTGCCAGTTCGGTACAGGGGATGACTAGCGGGAGGTACAGCACAGATACGCAGTATTTT. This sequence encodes CASSVQGMTSGRYSTDTQYF.

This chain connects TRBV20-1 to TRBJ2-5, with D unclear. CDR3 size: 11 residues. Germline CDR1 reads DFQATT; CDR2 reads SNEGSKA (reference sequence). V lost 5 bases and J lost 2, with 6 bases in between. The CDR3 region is CSAPLQETQYF. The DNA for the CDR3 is TGCAGTGCTCCACTTCAAGAGACCCAGTACTTC.

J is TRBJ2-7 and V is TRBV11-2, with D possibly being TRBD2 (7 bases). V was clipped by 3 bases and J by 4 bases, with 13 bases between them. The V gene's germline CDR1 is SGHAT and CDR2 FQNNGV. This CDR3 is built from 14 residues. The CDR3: CASSFGGRVYEQYF. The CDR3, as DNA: TGTGCCAGCAGCTTCGGGGGGCGAGTATACGAGCAGTACTTC.

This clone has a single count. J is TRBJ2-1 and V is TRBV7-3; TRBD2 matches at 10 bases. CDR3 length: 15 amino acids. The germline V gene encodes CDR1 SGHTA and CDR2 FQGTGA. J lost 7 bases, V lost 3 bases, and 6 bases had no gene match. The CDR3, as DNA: TGTGCCAGCAGCTTGGCAGCGGGAGGGCAGAATGAGCAGTTCTTC. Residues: CASSLAAGGQNEQFF.

CDR3 in DNA: TGTGCCAGCAGTTATGGAGCGGGAGGAAATGAGCAGTTCTTC. Translation: CASSYGAGGNEQFF. The V and J genes are TRBV6-5 and TRBJ2-1; TRBD2 agrees at 9 bases. The ends lost 3 bases at V and 7 bases at J; junction bases unmatched: 4. The CDR3 has 14 residues. Per the germline V gene, CDR1 is MNHEY and CDR2 is SVGAGI.

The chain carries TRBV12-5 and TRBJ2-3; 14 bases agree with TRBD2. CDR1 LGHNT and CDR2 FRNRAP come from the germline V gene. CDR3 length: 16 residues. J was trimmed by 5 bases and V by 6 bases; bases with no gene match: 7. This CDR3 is CASGRGLAGGQDTQYF. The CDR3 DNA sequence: TGTGCTAGTGGCCGTGGACTAGCGGGAGGTCAAGATACGCAGTATTTT.

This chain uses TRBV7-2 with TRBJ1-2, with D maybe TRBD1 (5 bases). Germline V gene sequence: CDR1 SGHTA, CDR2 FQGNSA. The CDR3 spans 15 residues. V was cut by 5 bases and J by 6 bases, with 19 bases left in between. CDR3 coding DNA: TGTGCCAGCAGCAATCAGGGTGGGAAGATCAATGGCTACACCTTC. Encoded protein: CASSNQGGKINGYTF.

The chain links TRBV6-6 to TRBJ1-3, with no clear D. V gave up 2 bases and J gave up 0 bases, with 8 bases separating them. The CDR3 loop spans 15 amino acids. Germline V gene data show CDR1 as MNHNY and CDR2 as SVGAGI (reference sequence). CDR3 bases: TGTGCCAGCAGTTACCAGGAGGGCTCTGGAAACACCATATATTTT. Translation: CASSYQEGSGNTIYF.

CDR3 sequence (DNA): TGTGCCAGCAGTTTACCCAACAGGGTCCACGAGCAGTACTTC. Residues: CASSLPNRVHEQYF. This sequence joins TRBV27 and TRBJ2-7; TRBD1 is a possible D gene (6 bases). The V gene's germline CDR1 is MNHEY and CDR2 SMNVEV (reference sequence). The length of the CDR3 is 14 residues. V was shortened by 2 bases and J by 5 bases, with 13 bases between the two germline ends.

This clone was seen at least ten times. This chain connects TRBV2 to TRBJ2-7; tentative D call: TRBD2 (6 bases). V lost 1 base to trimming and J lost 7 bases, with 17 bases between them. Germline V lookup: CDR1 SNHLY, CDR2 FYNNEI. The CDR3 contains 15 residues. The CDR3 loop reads CASSEEAGPTWEQYF. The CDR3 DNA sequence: TGTGCCAGCAGTGAAGAGGCGGGACCGACTTGGGAGCAGTACTTC.

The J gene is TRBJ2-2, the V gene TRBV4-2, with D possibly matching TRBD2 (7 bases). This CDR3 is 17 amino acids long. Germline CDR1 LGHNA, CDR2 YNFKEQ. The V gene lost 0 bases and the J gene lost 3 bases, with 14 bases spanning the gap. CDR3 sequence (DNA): TGTGCCAGCAGCCAAGAAGGAGGGGGGGCGGACACCGGGGAGCTGTTTTTT. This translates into CASSQEGGGADTGELFF.